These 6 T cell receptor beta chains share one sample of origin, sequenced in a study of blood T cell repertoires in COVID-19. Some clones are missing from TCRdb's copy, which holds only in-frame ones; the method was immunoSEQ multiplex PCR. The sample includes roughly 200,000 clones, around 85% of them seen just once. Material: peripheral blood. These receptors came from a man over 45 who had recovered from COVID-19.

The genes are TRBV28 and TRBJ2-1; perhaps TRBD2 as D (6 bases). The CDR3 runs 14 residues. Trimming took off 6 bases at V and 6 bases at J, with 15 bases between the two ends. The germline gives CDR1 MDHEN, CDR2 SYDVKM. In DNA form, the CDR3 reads TGTGCCAGCAGGTCCGGAGGGAACACCAATGAGCAGTTCTTC. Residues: CASRSGGNTNEQFF.

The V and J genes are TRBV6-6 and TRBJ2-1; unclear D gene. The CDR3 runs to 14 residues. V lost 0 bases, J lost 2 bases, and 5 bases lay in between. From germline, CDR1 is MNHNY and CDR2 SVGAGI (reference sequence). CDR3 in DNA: TGTGCCAGCAGTTACTCTACAGCCTACAATGAGCAGTTCTTC. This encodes CASSYSTAYNEQFF.

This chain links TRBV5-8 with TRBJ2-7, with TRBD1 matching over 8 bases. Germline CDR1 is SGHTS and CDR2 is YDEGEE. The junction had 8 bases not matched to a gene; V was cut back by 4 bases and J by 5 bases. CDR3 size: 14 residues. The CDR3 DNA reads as TGTGCCAGCAGCCCCGGACAGGGAGCCCACGAGCAGTACTTC. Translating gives CASSPGQGAHEQYF.

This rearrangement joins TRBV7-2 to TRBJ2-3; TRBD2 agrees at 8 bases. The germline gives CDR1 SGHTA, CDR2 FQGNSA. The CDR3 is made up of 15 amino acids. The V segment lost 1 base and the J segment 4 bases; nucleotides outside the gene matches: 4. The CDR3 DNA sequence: TGTGCCAGCAGCTTAGATGGGACTAGTTCAGATACGCAGTATTTT. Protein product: CASSLDGTSSDTQYF.

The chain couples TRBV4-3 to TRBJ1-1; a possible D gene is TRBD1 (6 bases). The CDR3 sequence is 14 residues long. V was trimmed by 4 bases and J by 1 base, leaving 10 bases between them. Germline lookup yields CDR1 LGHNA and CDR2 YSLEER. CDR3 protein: CASSPDSANTEAFF. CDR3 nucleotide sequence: TGCGCCAGCAGCCCGGACAGCGCGAACACTGAAGCTTTCTTT.

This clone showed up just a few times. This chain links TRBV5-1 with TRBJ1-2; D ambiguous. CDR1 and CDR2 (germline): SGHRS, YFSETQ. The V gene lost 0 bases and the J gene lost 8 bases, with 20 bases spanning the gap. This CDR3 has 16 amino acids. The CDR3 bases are TGCGCCAGCAGCTTGGAGTCTCAGCGATTCGGTTTCGGCTACACCTTC. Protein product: CASSLESQRFGFGYTF.